The 17 T cell receptor beta chains below come from one sample, sequenced in a study of T cells after yellow fever vaccination. TCRdb redid the calling of the 5' RACE reads with MiXCR, one entry per CDR3 protein. The data show approximately 330,000 distinct CDR3 sequences, with roughly an eighth seen just once and 2.5% to 4% held by the top ten. The starting material was CD4+ T cells sorted from PBMCs, obtained 15 days after the yellow fever booster vaccination. All receptors derive from a man aged 18 to 30 who received the YFV17D yellow fever vaccine.

This clonotype was observed a few times. The V and J genes are TRBV5-1 and TRBJ2-3; 8 bases map to TRBD1. CDR1 and CDR2 from the germline V gene are SGHRS and YFSETQ. V dropped 4 bases and J dropped 1; count of bases not matched to a gene: 5. The CDR3 has 15 amino acids. CDR3 DNA: TGCGCCAGCAGCCTGCAGGGGGCCGGCACAGATACGCAGTATTTT. It encodes CASSLQGAGTDTQYF. Based on the CDR3 plus reference TRBV5-1 and TRBJ2-3, the full variable domain is KAGVTQTPRYLIKTRGQQVTLSCSPISGHRSVSWYQQTPGQGLQFLFEYFSETQRNKGNFPGRFSGRQFSNSRSEMNVSTLELGDSALYLCASSLQGAGTDTQYFGPGTRLTVL.

The chain carries TRBV6-5 and TRBJ1-2, with D possibly TRBD1 on 6 matching bases. From germline, CDR1 is MNHEY and CDR2 SVGAGI. CDR3 length: 15 residues. V was shortened by 7 bases and J by 8 bases, with 23 bases between the two germline ends. The CDR3 region is CASILTYTGTGGYTF. As DNA, the CDR3 is TGTGCCAGCATCCTAACCTACACAGGGACGGGAGGCTACACCTTC.

The chain joins TRBV5-1 to TRBJ1-2, with TRBD1 as a possible D gene (5 bases). Trimming took 1 base from V and 5 from J, leaving 12 bases between them. Germline V gives CDR1 SGHRS, CDR2 YFSETQ. The CDR3 is made up of 14 amino acids. The CDR3 here is CASSLPGRVYGYTF. The CDR3, as DNA: TGCGCCAGCAGCTTGCCTGGCAGGGTTTATGGCTACACCTTC.

V usage is TRBV12-3 or TRBV12-4 and J usage is TRBJ1-1; tentative D call: TRBD1 (6 bases). Trimming removed 5 bases at V and 0 bases at J, with 10 bases between. The CDR3 covers 14 residues. The CDR3 sequence is CASSRDIVNTEAFF. CDR3 DNA: TGTGCCAGCAGTCGGGACATAGTGAACACTGAAGCTTTCTTT.

This clonotype was seen many times. The chain combines TRBV7-9 with TRBJ2-3; D remains ambiguous. In germline, CDR1 is SEHNR, CDR2 FQNEAQ (reference sequence). This CDR3 region has 10 residues. The CDR3 sequence is CATSPDTQYF. CDR3 nucleotides: TGTGCAACCTCCCCAGATACGCAGTATTTT. The variable domain in full, with the rest retrieved from reference TRBV7-9 and TRBJ2-3, is DTGVSQNPRHKITKRGQNVTFRCDPISEHNRLYWYRQTLGQGPEFLTYFQNEAQLEKSRLLSDRFSAERPKGSFSTLEIQRTEQGDSAMYLCATSPDTQYFGPGTRLTVL.

The chain employs TRBV7-9 and TRBJ1-1; no reliable D call. Germline V CDR1 and CDR2: SEHNR, FQNEAQ (reference sequence). The CDR3 length is 14 residues. Trimming pared 3 bases from V and 3 bases from J, leaving 11 bases between. CDR3 coding DNA: TGTGCCAGCAGCTTCCCCGCGGGTCACACTGAAGCTTTCTTT. It codes for CASSFPAGHTEAFF.

The chain recombines TRBV7-2 with TRBJ2-7; D call uncertain. Germline V CDR1 and CDR2: SGHTA, FQGNSA. V was clipped by 5 bases and J by 4 bases, with 18 bases between them. The CDR3 is 15 residues long. The CDR3 is CASSPQASDAYEQYF. Written as DNA, the CDR3 is TGTGCCAGCAGCCCCCAGGCCAGTGATGCATACGAGCAGTACTTC.

This clonotype was seen more than once but under ten times. This chain uses TRBV5-1 with TRBJ2-3, with a tentative D call TRBD1 (5 bases). From germline, CDR1 is SGHRS and CDR2 YFSETQ. Trimming removed 0 bases from V and 6 bases from J, with 11 bases in between. The CDR3 sequence is 14 residues long. CDR3 loop: CASSLGRAKDTQYF. The DNA for the CDR3 is TGCGCCAGCAGCTTGGGCAGGGCCAAGGATACGCAGTATTTT. Full variable domain (missing parts from reference TRBV5-1 and TRBJ2-3): KAGVTQTPRYLIKTRGQQVTLSCSPISGHRSVSWYQQTPGQGLQFLFEYFSETQRNKGNFPGRFSGRQFSNSRSEMNVSTLELGDSALYLCASSLGRAKDTQYFGPGTRLTVL.

This clonotype appeared a few times. This chain links TRBV5-1 with TRBJ2-3; TRBD2 agrees at 9 bases. The CDR3 is made up of 16 amino acids. The trim removed 0 bases at V and 2 bases at J, leaving 4 bases unmatched. Germline V CDR1 and CDR2: SGHRS, YFSETQ. The CDR3 coding sequence is TGCGCCAGCAGCTTGGTAGCTAGCGGGGACACAGATACGCAGTATTTT. Translated: CASSLVASGDTDTQYF. Using reference TRBV5-1 and TRBJ2-3 for the parts outside the CDR3, the full variable domain is KAGVTQTPRYLIKTRGQQVTLSCSPISGHRSVSWYQQTPGQGLQFLFEYFSETQRNKGNFPGRFSGRQFSNSRSEMNVSTLELGDSALYLCASSLVASGDTDTQYFGPGTRLTVL.

V gene TRBV27 combines with J gene TRBJ2-7; 8 bases are a match to TRBD1. This CDR3 spans 15 amino acids. The V segment lost 3 bases and the J segment 2 bases; nucleotides outside the gene matches: 6. Per germline, CDR1 MNHEY and CDR2 SMNVEV (reference sequence). The CDR3: CASSFSDRGTYEQYF. CDR3 bases: TGTGCCAGCAGTTTCTCAGACAGGGGTACCTACGAGCAGTACTTC.

This chain connects TRBV4-3 to TRBJ2-1, with 11 bases that match TRBD2. Germline V gene sequence: CDR1 LGHNA, CDR2 YSLEER. Trimming cost V 3 bases and J 7 bases; bases outside gene matches: 11. This CDR3 comprises 17 residues. Here the CDR3 reads CASSQRLAGTPGNEQFF. The CDR3 DNA follows: TGCGCCAGCAGCCAGAGACTAGCGGGGACGCCAGGGAATGAGCAGTTCTTC.

This clonotype was found a few times. The chain carries TRBV12-3 or TRBV12-4 and TRBJ1-1; D is unresolved. V lost 7 bases to trimming and J lost 7 bases, with 13 bases between them. This CDR3 has 12 residues. This chain's CDR3 is CASTLGSGEAFF. In DNA, the CDR3 is TGTGCCAGCACCCTCGGGAGCGGTGAAGCTTTCTTT.

This clonotype was seen a few times. This chain connects TRBV6-5 to TRBJ2-1, with D perhaps TRBD2 (6 bases). The CDR3 is made up of 13 amino acids. Germline CDR1 reads MNHEY; CDR2 reads SVGAGI. V was shortened by 5 bases and J by 4 bases, with 9 bases between the two germline ends. The CDR3: CASSRDFYNEQFF. The CDR3 DNA reads TGTGCCAGCAGTCGGGACTTTTACAATGAGCAGTTCTTC.

This clonotype came up a few times. The V gene is TRBV5-1, the J gene TRBJ1-1, with D perhaps matching TRBD1 (5 bases). The CDR3 length is 14 residues. Trimming removed 4 bases at V and 2 bases at J, with 12 bases between. The germline V gene encodes CDR1 SGHRS and CDR2 YFSETQ. The CDR3 DNA is TGCGCCAGCAGCGAGACAGCTTCCAACACTGAAGCTTTCTTT. Translated: CASSETASNTEAFF. The full variable domain, its missing parts supplied by reference TRBV5-1 and TRBJ1-1, is KAGVTQTPRYLIKTRGQQVTLSCSPISGHRSVSWYQQTPGQGLQFLFEYFSETQRNKGNFPGRFSGRQFSNSRSEMNVSTLELGDSALYLCASSETASNTEAFFGQGTRLTVV.

CDR3 in DNA: TGCAGCGCGGAACAGGGGGACGAGCAGTACTTC. This encodes CSAEQGDEQYF. The chain joins TRBV29-1 to TRBJ2-7; the match to TRBD1 covers 8 bases. V lost 7 bases, J lost 5 bases, and 4 bases stayed unmatched. Germline CDR1 is SQVTM and CDR2 is ANQGSEA. This CDR3 spans 11 amino acids.

V and J are TRBV7-3 and TRBJ1-2, with D possibly matching TRBD1 (5 bases). The CDR3 consists of 14 residues. The germline V gene has CDR1 SGHTA and CDR2 FQGTGA. V was cut by 6 bases and J by 4 bases, with 15 bases left in between. CDR3 residues: CASSQGGASYGYTF. The CDR3 DNA reads TGTGCCAGCAGTCAGGGAGGAGCGAGCTATGGCTACACCTTC.

The table lists this clonotype with many counts. The chain combines TRBV6-2 or TRBV6-3 with TRBJ2-1, with 8 bases matching TRBD1. Germline trimming cut 4 bases from V and 8 bases from J; bases unmatched to any gene: 13. Germline CDR1 is MNHEY and CDR2 is SVGEGT. The CDR3 runs 16 residues. Here the CDR3 reads CASSSLGTGRAHEQFF. Written as DNA, the CDR3 is TGTGCCAGCAGTTCATTAGGGACAGGCCGGGCGCATGAGCAGTTCTTC.